Described below is a single T cell receptor (beta chain) sequence and its context. Its antigen remains unidentified. Germline lookup yields CDR1 SGDLS and CDR2 YYNGEE. Trimming took 6 bases from V and 2 from J; bases not matched to a gene: 10. The CDR3 is 15 amino acids. Clones were read by immunoSEQ multiplex PCR, and TCRdb kept only the in-frame ones, dropping some. The sample lists 15,000 to 20,000 clones, just under 80% occurring once. Repeated repertoire sampling spanned the course of chemoradiotherapy. The data were taken from a study of chemoradiotherapy in HPV16-positive cancers. Across the study: Candidate HPV-specific clones and shared TCR motifs came from a couple of HPV16-positive patients.

Study results and limitations: Candidate HPV-specific clones and E7-related TCR motifs grew in tumor during treatment. In HPV16-positive patients, HPV-responsive T-cell expansion tracked better recurrence-free survival.

This chain connects TRBV9 to TRBJ2-5, with 7 bases that match TRBD2. Sample acquisition took place from a patient who underwent chemoradiotherapy. This TCR came from a human donor with HPV-associated anogenital cancer. The CDR3 sequence is CASNFYGSGQETQYF. For the CDR3, the DNA is TGTGCCAGCAACTTTTATGGTAGCGGGCAAGAGACCCAGTACTTC.